This T cell receptor beta chain was retrieved from a study of B cell selection in AIRE deficiency. Study-level findings and limits: Patient Tconv cells held about 31% of Treg sequences shared by healthy donors. Of 3,000 to 4,500 shared Treg TCRbeta sequences, 25% to 40% were healthy-only, approximately 10% patient-only. CDR3s were shorter in shared Treg sequences, reflecting few non-templated nucleotide insertions.

In the study's own analysis: Pooled Tregs gave 50,000 or so patient and 80,000 to 100,000 donor TCRbeta sequences. The repertoire was sequenced with immunoSEQ multiplex PCR; TCRdb's copy has only in-frame clones and lacks some. V and J calls and clone size are given by that table; D and trimming were obtained from the DNA. The sample carries 18,000 or so clones, just over 90% recorded once. Sorted regulatory T cells were CD4-positive, CD25-high and CD127-low or negative. A remark on this clone: Its specificity is not known.

The ends lost 11 bases at V and 5 bases at J; junction bases unmatched: 9. This CDR3 contains 13 residues. CDR1 and CDR2 from the germline V gene are MNHEY and SVGAGI. Source material: CD4+CD25+ Tregs sorted from PBMCs. The chain uses TRBV6-5 and TRBJ2-7, with TRBD1 identical over 10 bases. The sequence derives from a human donor in good health. The CDR3 loop is CACRQGARHEQYF. CDR3 nucleotides: TGTGCCTGTCGACAGGGGGCGCGACACGAGCAGTACTTC.